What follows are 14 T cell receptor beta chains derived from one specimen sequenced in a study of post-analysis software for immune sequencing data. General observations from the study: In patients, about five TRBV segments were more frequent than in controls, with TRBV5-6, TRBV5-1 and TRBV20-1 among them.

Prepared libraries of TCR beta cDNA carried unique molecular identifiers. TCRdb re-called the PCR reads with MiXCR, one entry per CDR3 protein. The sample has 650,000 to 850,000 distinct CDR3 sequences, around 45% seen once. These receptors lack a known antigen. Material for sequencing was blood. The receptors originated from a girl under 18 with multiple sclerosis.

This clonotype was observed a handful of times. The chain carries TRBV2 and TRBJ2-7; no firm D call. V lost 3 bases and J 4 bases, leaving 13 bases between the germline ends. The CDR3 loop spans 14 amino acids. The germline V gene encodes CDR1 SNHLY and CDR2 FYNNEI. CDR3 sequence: CASSDTPVGYEQYF. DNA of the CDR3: TGTGCCAGCAGTGATACCCCGGTGGGATACGAGCAGTACTTC.

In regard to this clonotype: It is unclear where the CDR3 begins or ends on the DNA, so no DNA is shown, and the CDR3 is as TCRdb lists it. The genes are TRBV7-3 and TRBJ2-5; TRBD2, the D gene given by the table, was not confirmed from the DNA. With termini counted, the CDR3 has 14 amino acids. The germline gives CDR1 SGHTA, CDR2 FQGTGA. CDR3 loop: CARGGLVYHCEQYF.

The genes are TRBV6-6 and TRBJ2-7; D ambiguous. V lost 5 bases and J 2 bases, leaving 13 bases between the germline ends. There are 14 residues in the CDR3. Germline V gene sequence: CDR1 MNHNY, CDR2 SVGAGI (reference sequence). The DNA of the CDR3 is TGTGCCAGCAGTCCGGACCCTACCACCTACGAGCAGTACTTC. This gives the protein CASSPDPTTYEQYF.

CDR3 protein: CASSPTGGVSPLHF. The CDR3 DNA reads as TGTGCCAGCAGCCCGACAGGGGGTGTTTCACCCCTCCACTTT. The chain uses TRBV25-1 and TRBJ1-6; 9 bases are shared with TRBD1. Germline V gene lookup returns CDR1 MGHDK and CDR2 SYGVNS. The V segment lost 6 bases and the J segment 9 bases; nucleotides outside the gene matches: 6. The CDR3 covers 14 residues. Combining the CDR3 with reference TRBV25-1 and TRBJ1-6 gives the whole variable domain EADIYQTPRYLVIGTGKKITLECSQTMGHDKMYWYQQDPGMELHLIHYSYGVNSTEKGDLSSESTVSRIRTEHFPLTLESARPSHTSQYLCASSPTGGVSPLHFGNGTRLTVT.

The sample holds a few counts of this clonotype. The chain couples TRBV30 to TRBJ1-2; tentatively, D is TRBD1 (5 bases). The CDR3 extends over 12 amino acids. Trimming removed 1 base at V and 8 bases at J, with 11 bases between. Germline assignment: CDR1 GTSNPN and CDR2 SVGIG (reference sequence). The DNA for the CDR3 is TGTGCCTGGAGTGGGCCGGGGGACGGCTACACCTTC. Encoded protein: CAWSGPGDGYTF.

CDR3 sequence: CASSFPGLVGGNEKLFF. As DNA, the CDR3 is TGTGCCAGCAGTTTTCCCGGGTTGGTGGGGGGTAATGAAAAACTGTTTTTT. V and J are TRBV12-3 or TRBV12-4 and TRBJ1-4; possibly TRBD1 for D (5 bases). There are 17 residues in the CDR3. The ends were cut back, 3 bases at V and 4 bases at J, with 18 bases in the middle.

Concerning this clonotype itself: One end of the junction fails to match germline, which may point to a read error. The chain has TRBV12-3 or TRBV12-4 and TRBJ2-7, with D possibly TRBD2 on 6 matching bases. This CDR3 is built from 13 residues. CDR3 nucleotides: TGTGCAAGCAGGAGGGAGTCCACCTACGAGCAGTACTTC. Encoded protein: CASRRESTYEQYF.

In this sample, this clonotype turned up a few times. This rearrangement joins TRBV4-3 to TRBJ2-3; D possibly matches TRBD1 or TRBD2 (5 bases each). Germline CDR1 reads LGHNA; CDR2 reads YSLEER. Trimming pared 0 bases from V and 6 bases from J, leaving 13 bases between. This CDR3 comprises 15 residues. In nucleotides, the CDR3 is TGCGCCAGCAGCCAAGATTTGCAGGGACCGGATACGCAGTATTTT. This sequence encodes CASSQDLQGPDTQYF.

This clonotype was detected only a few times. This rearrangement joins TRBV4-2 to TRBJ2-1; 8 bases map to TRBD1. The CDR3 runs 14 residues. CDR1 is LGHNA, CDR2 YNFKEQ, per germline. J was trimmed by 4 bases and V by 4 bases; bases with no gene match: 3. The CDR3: CASSPGQDYNEQFF. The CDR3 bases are TGTGCCAGCAGCCCGGGACAGGATTACAATGAGCAGTTCTTC.

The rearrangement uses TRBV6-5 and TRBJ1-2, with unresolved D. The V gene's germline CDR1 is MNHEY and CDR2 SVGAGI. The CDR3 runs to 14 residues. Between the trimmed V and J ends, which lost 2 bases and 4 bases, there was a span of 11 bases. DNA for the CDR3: TGTGCCAGCAGTTACACAAGCGAGACCTATGGCTACACCTTC. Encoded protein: CASSYTSETYGYTF.

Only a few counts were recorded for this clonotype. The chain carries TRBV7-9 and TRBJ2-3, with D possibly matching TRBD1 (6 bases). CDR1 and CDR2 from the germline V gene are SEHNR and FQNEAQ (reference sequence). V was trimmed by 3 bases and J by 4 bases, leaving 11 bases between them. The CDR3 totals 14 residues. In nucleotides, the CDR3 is TGTGCCAGCAGCTTCGGCAGGGGTTCAGATACGCAGTATTTT. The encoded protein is CASSFGRGSDTQYF.

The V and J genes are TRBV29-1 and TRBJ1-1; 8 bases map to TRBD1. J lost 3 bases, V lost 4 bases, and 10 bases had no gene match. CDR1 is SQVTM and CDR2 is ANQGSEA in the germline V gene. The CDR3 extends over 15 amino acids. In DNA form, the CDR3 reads TGCAGCGTTGTCAAAGAGGGGACAGGCCACACTGAAGCTTTCTTT. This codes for CSVVKEGTGHTEAFF. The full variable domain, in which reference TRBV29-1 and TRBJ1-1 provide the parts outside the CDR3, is SAVISQKPSRDICQRGTSLTIQCQVDSQVTMMFWYRQQPGQSLTLIATANQGSEATYESGFVIDKFPISRPNLTFSTLTVSNMSPEDSSIYLCSVVKEGTGHTEAFFGQGTRLTVV.

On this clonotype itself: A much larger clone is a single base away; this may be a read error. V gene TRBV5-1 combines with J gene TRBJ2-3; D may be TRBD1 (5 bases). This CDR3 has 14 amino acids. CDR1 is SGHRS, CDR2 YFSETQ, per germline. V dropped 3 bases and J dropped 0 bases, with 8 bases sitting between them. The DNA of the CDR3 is TGCGCCAGCAGCTGGCAGGGCAGCACAGATACGCAGTATTTT. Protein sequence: CASSWQGSTDTQYF.

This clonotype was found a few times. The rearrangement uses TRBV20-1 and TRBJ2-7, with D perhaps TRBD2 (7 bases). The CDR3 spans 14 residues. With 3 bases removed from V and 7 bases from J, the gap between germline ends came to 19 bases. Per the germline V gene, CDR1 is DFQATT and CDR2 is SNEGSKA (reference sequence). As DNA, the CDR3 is TGCAGTGCTAGGGGGGGGCGGAGCAGACCTGAGCAGTACTTC. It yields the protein CSARGGRSRPEQYF.